These 10 T cell receptor beta chains came from one sample sequenced in a study of blood T cell repertoires in COVID-19 (dated by TCRdb to 2020 to 2021). Library method: the immunoSEQ multiplex PCR assay. Drawn from immuneACCESS, this table holds only the in-frame rearrangements with V and J called that TCRdb kept. Clones are partly lost; checked studies trace under half to an unresolved V gene and leave the rest unexplained. Present in this sample are around 100,000 clones, 87% of which were seen just once. The top ten clonotypes cover approximately 7.4% of the sample. Sequenced input: peripheral blood. The receptors here all came from a human donor with acute or convalescent COVID-19. The donor label of this sample is uncertain.

The chain is built from TRBV19 and TRBJ2-2; the D is unclear. The length of the CDR3 is 12 residues. V shed 1 base and J shed 8 bases, with 5 bases lying between them. Germline V gene lookup returns CDR1 LNHDA and CDR2 SQIVND (reference sequence). CDR3 coding DNA: TGTGCCAGTAGTATAGGACTGGGGGAGCTGTTTTTT. This sequence encodes CASSIGLGELFF.

The rearrangement links TRBV3-1 (or the pseudogene TRBV3-2) to TRBJ1-1, with D maybe TRBD1 (5 bases). Deletions cut 0 bases from V and 0 bases from J, with 14 bases between. Looked up from germline, CDR1 is LGHDT and CDR2 is YNNKEL (reference sequence). The CDR3 runs 17 residues. This CDR3 reads CASSQERQGIMNTEAFF. The CDR3 region has the DNA TGTGCCAGCAGCCAAGAAAGGCAGGGAATAATGAACACTGAAGCTTTCTTT.

The gene calls are TRBV24-1 and TRBJ2-5; 9 positions agree with TRBD1. Trimming took 1 base from V and 5 from J; bases not matched to a gene: 7. The CDR3 is made up of 16 amino acids. Germline loops: CDR1 KGHDR, CDR2 SFDVKD. This chain's CDR3 is CATSDLPRTGAETQYF. The CDR3 region has the DNA TGTGCCACCAGTGATTTACCTAGGACAGGGGCGGAGACCCAGTACTTC.

The chain recombines TRBV9 with TRBJ1-4; D remains unclear. The V and J ends lost 1 base and 4 bases respectively, with 11 bases between them. Per germline, CDR1 SGDLS and CDR2 YYNGEE. This CDR3 spans 15 amino acids. The CDR3: CASSVLEGNNEKLFF. CDR3 nucleotide sequence: TGTGCCAGCAGCGTATTAGAGGGTAATAATGAAAAACTGTTTTTT. Drawing the rest from reference TRBV9 and TRBJ1-4, the complete variable domain is DSGVTQTPKHLITATGQRVTLRCSPRSGDLSVYWYQQSLDQGLQFLIQYYNGEERAKGNILERFSAQQFPDLHSELNLSSLELGDSALYFCASSVLEGNNEKLFFGSGTQLSVL.

The chain employs TRBV18 and TRBJ1-5; D not resolved. From germline, CDR1 is KGHSH and CDR2 LQKENI. The V and J ends lost 0 bases and 2 bases respectively, with 5 bases between them. CDR3 length: 14 residues. The CDR3 sequence is CASSPPPGNQPQHF. CDR3 coding DNA: TGTGCCAGCTCACCACCACCAGGCAATCAGCCCCAGCATTTT. Supplemented by reference TRBV18 and TRBJ1-5, the full variable domain reads NAGVMQNPRHLVRRRGQEARLRCSPMKGHSHVYWYRQLPEEGLKFMVYLQKENIIDESGMPKERFSAEFPKEGPSILRIQQVVRGDSAAYFCASSPPPGNQPQHFGDGTRLSIL.

The chain carries TRBV7-8 and TRBJ2-5; TRBD2 aligns across 8 bases. Germline V gives CDR1 SGHVS, CDR2 FQNEAQ. Trimming removed 6 bases from V and 1 base from J; junction bases left unmatched: 7. This CDR3 comprises 15 residues. The CDR3 reads CASSGAGATQETQYF. The CDR3 bases are TGTGCCAGCAGTGGAGCGGGGGCTACCCAAGAGACCCAGTACTTC.

This chain links TRBV2 with TRBJ1-1; no reliable D call. CDR3 length: 11 residues. The germline CDR1 and CDR2 sequences are SNHLY and FYNNEI. V lost 8 bases, J lost 0 bases, and 4 bases lay in between. The CDR3 DNA sequence: TGTGCCAGCGAGCTGAACACTGAAGCTTTCTTT. Translated: CASELNTEAFF.

The gene calls are TRBV7-2 and TRBJ1-5, with D maybe TRBD1 (6 bases). CDR1 SGHTA and CDR2 FQGNSA come from the germline V gene. The CDR3 contains 14 residues. Between the trimmed V and J ends, which lost 4 bases and 4 bases, there was a span of 11 bases. DNA of the CDR3: TGTGCCAGCAGCTATGACAGGTCGAATCAGCCCCAGCATTTT. Protein sequence: CASSYDRSNQPQHF.

The chain links TRBV5-6 to TRBJ2-1, with D hard to call. Germline V gene data show CDR1 as SGHDT and CDR2 as YYEEEE. V was shortened by 1 base and J by 8 bases, with 7 bases between the two germline ends. This CDR3 has 12 residues. CDR3 amino acids: CASSLHPDEQFF. DNA for the CDR3: TGTGCCAGCAGCTTGCACCCGGATGAGCAGTTCTTC. Variable domain in full (rest from reference TRBV5-6 and TRBJ2-1): DAGVTQSPTHLIKTRGQQVTLRCSPKSGHDTVSWYQQALGQGPQFIFQYYEEEERQRGNFPDRFSGHQFPNYSSELNVNALLLGDSALYLCASSLHPDEQFFGPGTRLTVL.

CDR3 coding DNA: TGTGCCAGCAGCTTATCCGACAGGGGGCGGCACACAGATACGCAGTATTTT. It encodes CASSLSDRGRHTDTQYF. The rearrangement links TRBV11-3 to TRBJ2-3; 10 bases line up with TRBD1. The CDR3 is 17 amino acids. The V gene end was trimmed by 2 bases and the J gene end by 2 bases; junction bases not matched to a gene: 7. The germline CDR1 and CDR2 sequences are SGHNT and YENEEA.